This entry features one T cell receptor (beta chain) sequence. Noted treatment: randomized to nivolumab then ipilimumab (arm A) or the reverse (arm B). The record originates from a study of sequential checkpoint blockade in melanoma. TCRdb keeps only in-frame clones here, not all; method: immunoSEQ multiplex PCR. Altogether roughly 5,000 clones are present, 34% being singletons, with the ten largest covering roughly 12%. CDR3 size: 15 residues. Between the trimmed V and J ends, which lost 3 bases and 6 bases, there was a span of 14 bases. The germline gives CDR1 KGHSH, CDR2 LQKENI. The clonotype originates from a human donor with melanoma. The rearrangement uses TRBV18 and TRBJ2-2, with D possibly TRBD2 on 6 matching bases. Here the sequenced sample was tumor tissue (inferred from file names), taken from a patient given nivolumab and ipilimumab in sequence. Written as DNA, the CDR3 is TGTGCCAGCTCACCTGTCCGGGAGAGAGCCGGGGAGCTGTTTTTT. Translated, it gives CASSPVRERAGELFF. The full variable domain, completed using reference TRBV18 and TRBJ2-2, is NAGVMQNPRHLVRRRGQEARLRCSPMKGHSHVYWYRQLPEEGLKFMVYLQKENIIDESGMPKERFSAEFPKEGPSILRIQQVVRGDSAAYFCASSPVRERAGELFFGEGSRLTVL.